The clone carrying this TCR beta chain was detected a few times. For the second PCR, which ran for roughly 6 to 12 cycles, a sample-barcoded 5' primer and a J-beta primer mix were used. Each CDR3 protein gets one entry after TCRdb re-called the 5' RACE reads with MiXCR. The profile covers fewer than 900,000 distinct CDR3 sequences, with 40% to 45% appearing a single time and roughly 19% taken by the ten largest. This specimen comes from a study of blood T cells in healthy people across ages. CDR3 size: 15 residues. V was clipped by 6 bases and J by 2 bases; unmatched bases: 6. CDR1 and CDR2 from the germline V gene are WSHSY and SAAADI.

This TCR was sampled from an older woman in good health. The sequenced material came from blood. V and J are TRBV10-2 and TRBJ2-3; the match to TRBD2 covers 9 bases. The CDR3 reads CASSPTSGNTDTQYF. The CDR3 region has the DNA TGCGCCAGCAGCCCGACTAGCGGAAACACAGATACGCAGTATTTT.